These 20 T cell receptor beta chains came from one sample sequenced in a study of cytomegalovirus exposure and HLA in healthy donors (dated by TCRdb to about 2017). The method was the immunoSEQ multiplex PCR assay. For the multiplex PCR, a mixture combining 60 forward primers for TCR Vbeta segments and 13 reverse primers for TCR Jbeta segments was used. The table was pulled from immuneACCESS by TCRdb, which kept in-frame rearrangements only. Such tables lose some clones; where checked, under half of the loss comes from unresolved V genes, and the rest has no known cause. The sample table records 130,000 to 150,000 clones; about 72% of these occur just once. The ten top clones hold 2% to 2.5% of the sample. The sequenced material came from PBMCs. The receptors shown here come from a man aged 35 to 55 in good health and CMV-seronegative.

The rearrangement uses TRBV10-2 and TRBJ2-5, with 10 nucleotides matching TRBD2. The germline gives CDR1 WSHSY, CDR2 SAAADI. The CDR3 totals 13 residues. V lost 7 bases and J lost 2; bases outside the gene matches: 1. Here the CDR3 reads CASNSGGQETQYF. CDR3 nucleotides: TGCGCCAGCAATAGCGGGGGGCAAGAGACCCAGTACTTC.

The CDR3 nucleotides read TGTGCCAGCAGTGCCAGCCCAGGGTCTGGCTCCTACGAGCAGTACTTC. This codes for CASSASPGSGSYEQYF. The V call is TRBV25-1, the J call TRBJ2-7, with a tentative D call TRBD1 (5 bases). CDR3 length equals 16 residues. V was clipped by 4 bases and J by 0 bases, with 16 bases between them. CDR1 and CDR2 from the germline V gene are MGHDK and SYGVNS.

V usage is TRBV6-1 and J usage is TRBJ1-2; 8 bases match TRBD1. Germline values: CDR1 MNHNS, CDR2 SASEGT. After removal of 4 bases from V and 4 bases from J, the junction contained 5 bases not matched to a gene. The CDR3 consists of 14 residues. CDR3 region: CASSGTGSIYGYTF. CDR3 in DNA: TGTGCCAGCAGTGGGACAGGGTCAATCTATGGCTACACCTTC.

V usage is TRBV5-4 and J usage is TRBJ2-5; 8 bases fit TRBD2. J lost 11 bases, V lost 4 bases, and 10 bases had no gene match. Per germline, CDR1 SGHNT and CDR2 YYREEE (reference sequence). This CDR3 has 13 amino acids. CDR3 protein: CASSQPGLVKQYF. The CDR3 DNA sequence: TGTGCCAGCAGCCAACCGGGACTAGTTAAGCAGTACTTC.

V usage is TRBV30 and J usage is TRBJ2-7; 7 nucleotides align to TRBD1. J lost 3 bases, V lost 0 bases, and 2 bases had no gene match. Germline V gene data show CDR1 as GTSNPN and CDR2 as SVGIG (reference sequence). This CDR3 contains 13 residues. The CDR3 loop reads CAWSVNRGYEQYF. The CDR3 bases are TGTGCCTGGAGTGTAAACAGGGGCTACGAGCAGTACTTC.

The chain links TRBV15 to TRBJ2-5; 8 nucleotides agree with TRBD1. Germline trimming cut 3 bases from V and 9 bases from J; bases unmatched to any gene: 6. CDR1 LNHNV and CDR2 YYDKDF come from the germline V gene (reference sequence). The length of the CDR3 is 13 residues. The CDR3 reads CATSSRGRFSQYF. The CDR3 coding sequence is TGTGCCACCAGCAGCAGGGGGCGATTTTCCCAGTACTTC. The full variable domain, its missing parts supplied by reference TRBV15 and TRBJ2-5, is DAMVIQNPRYQVTQFGKPVTLSCSQTLNHNVMYWYQQKSSQAPKLLFHYYDKDFNNEADTPDNFQSRRPNTSFCFLDIRSPGLGDTAMYLCATSSRGRFSQYFGPGTRLLVL.

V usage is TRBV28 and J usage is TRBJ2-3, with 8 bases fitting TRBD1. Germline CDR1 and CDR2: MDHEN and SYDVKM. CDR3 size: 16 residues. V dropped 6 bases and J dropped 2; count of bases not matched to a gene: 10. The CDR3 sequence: CASRALRGPDTDTQYF. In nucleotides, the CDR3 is TGTGCCAGCAGAGCCCTCAGGGGGCCTGACACAGATACGCAGTATTTT.

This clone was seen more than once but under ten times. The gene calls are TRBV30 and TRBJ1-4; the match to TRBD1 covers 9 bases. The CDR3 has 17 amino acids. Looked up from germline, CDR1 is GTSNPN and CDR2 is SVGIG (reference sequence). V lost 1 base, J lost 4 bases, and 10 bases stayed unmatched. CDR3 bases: TGTGCCTGGAGTGGTTTGGGACAGGGCGGAATTAATGAAAAACTGTTTTTT. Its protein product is CAWSGLGQGGINEKLFF.

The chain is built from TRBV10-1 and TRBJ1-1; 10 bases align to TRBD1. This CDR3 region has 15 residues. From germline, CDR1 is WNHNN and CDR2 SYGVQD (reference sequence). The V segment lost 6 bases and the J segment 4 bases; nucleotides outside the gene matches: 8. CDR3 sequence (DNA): TGCGCCAGCAGGGGGACAGGGGTTTGGGGCACTGAAGCTTTCTTT. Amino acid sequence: CASRGTGVWGTEAFF.

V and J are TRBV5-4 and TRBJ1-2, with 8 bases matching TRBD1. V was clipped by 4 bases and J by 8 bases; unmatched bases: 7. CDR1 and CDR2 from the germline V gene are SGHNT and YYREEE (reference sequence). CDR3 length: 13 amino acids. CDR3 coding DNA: TGTGCCAGCAGCGTGGACAGGGTAGGCGGCTACACCTTC. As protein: CASSVDRVGGYTF. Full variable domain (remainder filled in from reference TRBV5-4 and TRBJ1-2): ETGVTQSPTHLIKTRGQQVTLRCSSQSGHNTVSWYQQALGQGPQFIFQYYREEENGRGNFPPRFSGLQFPNYSSELNVNALELDDSALYLCASSVDRVGGYTFGSGTRLTVV.

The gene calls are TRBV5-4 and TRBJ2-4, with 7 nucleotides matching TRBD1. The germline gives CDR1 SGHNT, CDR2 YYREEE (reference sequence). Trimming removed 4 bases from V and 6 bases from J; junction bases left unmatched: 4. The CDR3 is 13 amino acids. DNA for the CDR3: TGTGCCAGCAGCCCAGGGACAGCAAACATTCAGTACTTC. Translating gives CASSPGTANIQYF.

DNA of the CDR3: TGTGCCACCAGCAGAGGGACAGGGCGTGAGACCCAGTACTTC. It encodes CATSRGTGRETQYF. V usage is TRBV15 and J usage is TRBJ2-5; 8 bases fit TRBD1. V shed 1 base and J 5 bases; nucleotides not matched to a gene: 3. Germline CDR1 LNHNV, CDR2 YYDKDF (reference sequence). This CDR3 is 14 amino acids long.

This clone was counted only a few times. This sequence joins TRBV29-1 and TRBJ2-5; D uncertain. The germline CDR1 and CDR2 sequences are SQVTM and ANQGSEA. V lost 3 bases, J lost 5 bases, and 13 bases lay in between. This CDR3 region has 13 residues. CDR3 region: CSVEFGGSETQYF. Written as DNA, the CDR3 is TGCAGCGTTGAGTTCGGTGGTAGCGAGACCCAGTACTTC.

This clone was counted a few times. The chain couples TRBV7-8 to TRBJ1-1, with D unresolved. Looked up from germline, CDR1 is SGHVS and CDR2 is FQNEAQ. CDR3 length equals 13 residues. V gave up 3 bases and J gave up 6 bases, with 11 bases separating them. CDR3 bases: TGTGCCAGCAGCTTCGGGAAGGGCGCTGAAGCTTTCTTT. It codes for CASSFGKGAEAFF.

The CDR3 loop reads CASSLGTGGAYEQYF. The DNA for the CDR3 is TGTGCCAGCAGTCTCGGGACAGGGGGAGCGTACGAGCAGTACTTC. The J gene is TRBJ2-7, the V gene TRBV27; TRBD1 matches at 11 bases. Looked up from germline, CDR1 is MNHEY and CDR2 is SMNVEV (reference sequence). J lost 4 bases, V lost 5 bases, and 7 bases had no gene match. The CDR3 covers 15 residues.

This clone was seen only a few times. The CDR3 DNA sequence: TGTGCCAGCAGTCTTGGGGCAGGTTACACTGAAGCTTTCTTT. Protein product: CASSLGAGYTEAFF. The rearrangement links TRBV19 to TRBJ1-1, with D perhaps TRBD1 (5 bases). With 9 bases removed from V and 3 bases from J, the gap between germline ends came to 17 bases. Germline lookup yields CDR1 LNHDA and CDR2 SQIVND (reference sequence). CDR3 length: 14 residues.

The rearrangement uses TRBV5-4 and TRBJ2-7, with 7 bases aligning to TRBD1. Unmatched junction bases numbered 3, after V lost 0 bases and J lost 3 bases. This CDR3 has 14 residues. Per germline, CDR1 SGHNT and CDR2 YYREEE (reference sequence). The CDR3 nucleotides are TGTGCCAGCAGCTTGGAGGGGGCCCTCTACGAGCAGTACTTC. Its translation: CASSLEGALYEQYF.

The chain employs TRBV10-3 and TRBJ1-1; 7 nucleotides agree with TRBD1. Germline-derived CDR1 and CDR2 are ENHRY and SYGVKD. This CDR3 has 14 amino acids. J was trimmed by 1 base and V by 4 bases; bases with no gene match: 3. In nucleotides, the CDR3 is TGTGCCATCAGTGTAGGGGGCGCGAACACTGAAGCTTTCTTT. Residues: CAISVGGANTEAFF.

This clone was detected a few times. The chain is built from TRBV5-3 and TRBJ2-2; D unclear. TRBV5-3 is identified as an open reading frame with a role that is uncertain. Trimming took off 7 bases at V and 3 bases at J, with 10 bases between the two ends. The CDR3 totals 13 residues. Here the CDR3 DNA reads TGTGCCAGACGTTTCCCCTACACCGGGGAGCTGTTTTTT. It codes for CARRFPYTGELFF.

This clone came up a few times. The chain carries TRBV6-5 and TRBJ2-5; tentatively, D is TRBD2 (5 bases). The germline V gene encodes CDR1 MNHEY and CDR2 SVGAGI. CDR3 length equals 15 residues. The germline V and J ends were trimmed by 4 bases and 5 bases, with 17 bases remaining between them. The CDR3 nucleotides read TGTGCCAGCAGTTCCCTCGAGGGAGCAACGGAGACCCAGTACTTC. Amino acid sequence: CASSSLEGATETQYF.